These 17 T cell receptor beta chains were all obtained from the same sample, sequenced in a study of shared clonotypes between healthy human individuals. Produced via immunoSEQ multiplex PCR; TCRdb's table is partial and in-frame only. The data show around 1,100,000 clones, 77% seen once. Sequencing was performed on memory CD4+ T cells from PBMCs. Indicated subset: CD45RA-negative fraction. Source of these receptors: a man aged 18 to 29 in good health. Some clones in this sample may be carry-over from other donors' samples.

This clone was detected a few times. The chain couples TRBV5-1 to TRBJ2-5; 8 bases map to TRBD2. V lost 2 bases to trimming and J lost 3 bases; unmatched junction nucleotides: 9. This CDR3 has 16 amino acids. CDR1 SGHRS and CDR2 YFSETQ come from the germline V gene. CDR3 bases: TGCGCCAGCAGCTTCCGACCTAGCGGGTCTAAAGAGACCCAGTACTTC. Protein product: CASSFRPSGSKETQYF.

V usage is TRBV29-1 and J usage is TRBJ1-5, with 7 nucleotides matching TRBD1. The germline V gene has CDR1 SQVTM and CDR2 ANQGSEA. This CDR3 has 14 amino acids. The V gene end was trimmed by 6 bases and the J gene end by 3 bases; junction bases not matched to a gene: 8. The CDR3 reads CSVGQGGVNQPQHF. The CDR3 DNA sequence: TGCAGCGTGGGACAAGGGGGCGTCAATCAGCCCCAGCATTTT.

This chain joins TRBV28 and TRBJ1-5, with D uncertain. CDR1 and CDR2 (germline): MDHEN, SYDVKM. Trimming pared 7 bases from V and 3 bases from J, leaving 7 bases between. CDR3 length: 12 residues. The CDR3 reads CASKTLNQPQHF. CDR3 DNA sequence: TGTGCCAGCAAGACCCTCAATCAGCCCCAGCATTTT.

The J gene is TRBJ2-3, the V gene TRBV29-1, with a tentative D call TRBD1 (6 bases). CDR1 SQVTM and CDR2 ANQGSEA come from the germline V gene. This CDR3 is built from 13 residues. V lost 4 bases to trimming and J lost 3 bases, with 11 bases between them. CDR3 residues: CSVARGLTDTQYF. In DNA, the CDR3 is TGCAGCGTTGCCAGGGGATTGACAGATACGCAGTATTTT.

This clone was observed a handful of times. CDR3 sequence: CASSLDPSGAYEQYF. In nucleotides, the CDR3 is TGTGCCAGCAGCTTAGATCCTAGCGGGGCTTACGAGCAGTACTTC. The V and J genes are TRBV7-2 and TRBJ2-7, with 9 bases aligning to TRBD2. V dropped 1 base and J dropped 4; count of bases not matched to a gene: 5. The CDR3 spans 15 residues. Germline values: CDR1 SGHTA, CDR2 FQGNSA.

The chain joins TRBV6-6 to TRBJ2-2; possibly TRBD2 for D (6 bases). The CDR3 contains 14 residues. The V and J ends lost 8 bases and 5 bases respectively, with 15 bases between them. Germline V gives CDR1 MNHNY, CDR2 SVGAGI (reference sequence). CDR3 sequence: CASAREAGTGELFF. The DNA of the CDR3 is TGTGCCAGCGCCAGGGAGGCGGGTACCGGGGAGCTGTTTTTT.

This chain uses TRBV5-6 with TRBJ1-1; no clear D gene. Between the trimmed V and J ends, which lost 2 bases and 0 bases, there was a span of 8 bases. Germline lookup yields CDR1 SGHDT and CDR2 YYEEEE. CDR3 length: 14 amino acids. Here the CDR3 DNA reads TGTGCCAGCAGCTTCTACAGACTGAACACTGAAGCTTTCTTT. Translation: CASSFYRLNTEAFF. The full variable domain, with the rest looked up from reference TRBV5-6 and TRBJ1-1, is DAGVTQSPTHLIKTRGQQVTLRCSPKSGHDTVSWYQQALGQGPQFIFQYYEEEERQRGNFPDRFSGHQFPNYSSELNVNALLLGDSALYLCASSFYRLNTEAFFGQGTRLTVV.

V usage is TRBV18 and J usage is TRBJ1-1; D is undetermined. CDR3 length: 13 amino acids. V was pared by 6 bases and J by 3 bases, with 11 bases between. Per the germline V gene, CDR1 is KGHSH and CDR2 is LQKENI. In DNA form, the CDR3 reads TGTGCCAGCTCCCCGTTGAGGGACACTGAAGCTTTCTTT. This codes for CASSPLRDTEAFF.

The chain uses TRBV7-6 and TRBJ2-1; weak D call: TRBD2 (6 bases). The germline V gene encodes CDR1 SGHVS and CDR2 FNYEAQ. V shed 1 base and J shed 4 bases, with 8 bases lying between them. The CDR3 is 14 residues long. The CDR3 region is CASSLDGGYNEQFF. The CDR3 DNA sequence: TGTGCCAGCAGCTTAGATGGGGGGTACAATGAGCAGTTCTTC.

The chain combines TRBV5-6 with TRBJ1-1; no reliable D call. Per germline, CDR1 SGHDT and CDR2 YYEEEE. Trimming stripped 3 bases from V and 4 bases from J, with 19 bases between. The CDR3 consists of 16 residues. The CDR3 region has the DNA TGTGCCAGCAGCTACCGTTTGGGCCCGCGAGGCACTGAAGCTTTCTTT. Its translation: CASSYRLGPRGTEAFF.

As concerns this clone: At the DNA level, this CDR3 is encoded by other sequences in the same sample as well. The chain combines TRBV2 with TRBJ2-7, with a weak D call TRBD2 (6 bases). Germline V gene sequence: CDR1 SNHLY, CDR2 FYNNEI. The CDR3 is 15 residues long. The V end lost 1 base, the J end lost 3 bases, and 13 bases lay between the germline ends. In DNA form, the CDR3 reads TGTGCCAGCAGTGAAGTTGGGGGGAAAAGCTACGAGCAGTACTTC. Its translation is CASSEVGGKSYEQYF.

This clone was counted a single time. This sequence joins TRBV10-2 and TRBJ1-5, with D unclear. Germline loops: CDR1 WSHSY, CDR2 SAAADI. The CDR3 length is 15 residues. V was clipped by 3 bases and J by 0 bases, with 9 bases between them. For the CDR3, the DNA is TGCGCCAGCAGTGATGACGGCTATAGCAATCAGCCCCAGCATTTT. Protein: CASSDDGYSNQPQHF.

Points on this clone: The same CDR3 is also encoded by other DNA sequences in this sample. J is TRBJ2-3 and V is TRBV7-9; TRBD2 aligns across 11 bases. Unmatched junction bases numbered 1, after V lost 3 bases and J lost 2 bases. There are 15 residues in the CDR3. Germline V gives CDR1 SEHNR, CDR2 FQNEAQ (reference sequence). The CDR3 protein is CASSLGLAVTDTQYF. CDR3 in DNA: TGTGCCAGCAGCTTGGGACTAGCGGTCACAGATACGCAGTATTTT.

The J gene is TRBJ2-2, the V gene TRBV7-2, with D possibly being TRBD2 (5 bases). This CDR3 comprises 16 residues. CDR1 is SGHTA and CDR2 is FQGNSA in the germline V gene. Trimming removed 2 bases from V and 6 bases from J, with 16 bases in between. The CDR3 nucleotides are TGTGCCAGCAGCTTAAGAGGGTCCCCGGATTCCGGGGAGCTGTTTTTT. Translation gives CASSLRGSPDSGELFF.

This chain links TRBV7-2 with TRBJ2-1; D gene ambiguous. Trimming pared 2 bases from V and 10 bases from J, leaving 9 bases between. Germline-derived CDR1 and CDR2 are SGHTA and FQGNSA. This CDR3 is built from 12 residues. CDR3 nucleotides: TGTGCCAGCAGCTTATGGACGAGAGAGCAGTTCTTC. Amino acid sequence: CASSLWTREQFF.

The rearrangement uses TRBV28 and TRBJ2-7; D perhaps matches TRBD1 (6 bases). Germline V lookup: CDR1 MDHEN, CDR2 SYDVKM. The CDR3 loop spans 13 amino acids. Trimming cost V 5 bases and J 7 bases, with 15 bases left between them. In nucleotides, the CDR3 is TGTGCCAGCAGTCCCGAACTACAGGGAGAGCAGTACTTC. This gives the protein CASSPELQGEQYF. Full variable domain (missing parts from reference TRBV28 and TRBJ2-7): DVKVTQSSRYLVKRTGEKVFLECVQDMDHENMFWYRQDPGLGLRLIYFSYDVKMKEKGDIPEGYSVSREKKERFSLILESASTNQTSMYLCASSPELQGEQYFGPGTRLTVT.

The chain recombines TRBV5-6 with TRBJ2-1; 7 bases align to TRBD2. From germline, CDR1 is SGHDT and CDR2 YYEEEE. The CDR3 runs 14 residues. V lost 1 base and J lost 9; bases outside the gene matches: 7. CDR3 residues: CASSLLRRETEQFF. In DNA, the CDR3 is TGTGCCAGCAGCTTGTTGAGGCGGGAGACTGAGCAGTTCTTC.